Sequencing of this T cell receptor (beta chain) was carried out in a study of T-cell memory formation after mild COVID-19. Overall study: For the most part, TCR clusters were specific to one donor.

MiXCR was run by TCRdb on the 5' RACE reads, yielding one entry per CDR3 protein. The sample has fewer than 450,000 distinct CDR3 sequences, approximately 24% seen once. Study conclusions and caveats: The main location of contracting CD4+ clones was CM and EM, and that of contracting CD8+ clones was EMRA.

This CDR3 is 15 amino acids long. CDR1 is LGHDT and CDR2 is YNNKEL in the germline V gene (reference sequence). Trimming cost V 7 bases and J 2 bases; bases outside gene matches: 7. This clonotype was detected ten times or more. Its antigen is currently unknown. The J gene is TRBJ2-3, the V gene TRBV3-1, with 9 bases lining up with TRBD2. The receptor comes from an adult woman who had mild COVID-19 (a few samples of this study predate the infection). Cell type and time point are not known. The specimen sequenced was PBMCs or a T cell subset sorted from them (not recorded which). The CDR3 loop is CASKLTSGYTDTQYF. The DNA of the CDR3 is TGTGCCAGCAAGTTAACTAGCGGGTACACAGATACGCAGTATTTT.